This T cell receptor beta chain was found in a study of cytomegalovirus exposure and HLA in healthy donors. Study information: Of roughly 360 genotyped donors, around 80% grouped in the Caucasian-associated ancestry cluster.

PCR used 60 Vbeta primers and 13 Jbeta primers. Profiled with immunoSEQ multiplex PCR; TCRdb holds only in-frame clones, not every one. This table has more than 95,000 clones, roughly 82% appearing once. As for this clone: Its target is not known.

General observations from the study: An analysis was carried out at a later point. It showed that HLA-associated TCR beta chains were more clonally expanded than equally common non-associated chains. Associated with cytomegalovirus, according to the listing, were around 160 TCR beta chains.

This receptor was identified in a woman aged 60 to 75 in good health and CMV-seropositive. The sample was PBMCs.

This chain's CDR3 is CASTSSGSYEQYF. CDR3 sequence (DNA): TGTGCCAGCACCTCTAGCGGGAGCTACGAGCAGTACTTC. V and J are TRBV6-5 and TRBJ2-7; 10 bases are shared with TRBD2. Germline assignment: CDR1 MNHEY and CDR2 SVGAGI. V dropped 7 bases and J dropped 3; count of bases not matched to a gene: 3. There are 13 residues in the CDR3.